The 27 T cell receptor beta chains below were found in one sample sequenced in a study of glioma-infiltrating T cells after dendritic cell vaccination. Sample time point: after dendritic cell vaccination, including at tumor progression/relapse. The method was immunoSEQ multiplex PCR; TCRdb's version includes in-frame clones alone and lacks a portion of them. The sample lists more than 95,000 clones; nearly 90% were seen once. This sample comprised blood, obtained after dendritic cell vaccination. These receptors were taken from a human donor with glioblastoma.

The chain recombines TRBV7-3 with TRBJ1-1; no definite D call. Germline lookup yields CDR1 SGHTA and CDR2 FQGTGA. The ends were cut back, 5 bases at V and 4 bases at J, with 14 bases in the middle. The CDR3 loop spans 14 amino acids. The CDR3 DNA follows: TGTGCCAGCAGCCCCTCTTTGTTGGCCACTGAAGCTTTCTTT. It specifies CASSPSLLATEAFF.

V usage is TRBV5-1 and J usage is TRBJ1-1; tentatively, D is TRBD1 (5 bases). The V gene lost 4 bases and the J gene lost 0 bases, with 10 bases spanning the gap. The CDR3 loop spans 14 amino acids. The germline gives CDR1 SGHRS, CDR2 YFSETQ. CDR3 residues: CASSGGLMNTEAFF. In DNA, the CDR3 is TGCGCCAGCAGCGGGGGACTGATGAACACTGAAGCTTTCTTT.

The chain recombines TRBV7-8 with TRBJ2-7; D is undetermined. The V end was cut by 6 bases, the J end by 2 bases, with 14 bases between. The CDR3 is made up of 14 amino acids. Germline-derived CDR1 and CDR2 are SGHVS and FQNEAQ. The DNA for the CDR3 is TGTGCCAGCAGTCAGGCTCTTCGTCCCTACGAGCAGTACTTC. Its protein is CASSQALRPYEQYF.

The V call is TRBV30, the J call TRBJ1-2; D is undetermined. The CDR3 has 13 residues. The germline V and J ends were trimmed by 3 bases and 0 bases, with 8 bases remaining between them. Germline lookup yields CDR1 GTSNPN and CDR2 SVGIG (reference sequence). The CDR3 DNA follows: TGTGCCTGGAGGAGAGAGGCTAACTATGGCTACACCTTC. Its protein product is CAWRREANYGYTF.

The V call is TRBV27, the J call TRBJ2-7; 9 nucleotides agree with TRBD2. The germline V gene encodes CDR1 MNHEY and CDR2 SMNVEV (reference sequence). The CDR3 is made up of 13 amino acids. Trimming cost V 10 bases and J 7 bases; bases outside gene matches: 11. The DNA for the CDR3 is TGTGCCACCCACCGCGGGGGGGCACAAGAGCAGTACTTC. The encoded protein is CATHRGGAQEQYF.

This chain connects TRBV5-8 to TRBJ2-3, with D perhaps TRBD1 (5 bases). Trimming left V 4 bases short and J 0 bases short, with 12 bases between. From germline, CDR1 is SGHTS and CDR2 YDEGEE. The CDR3 consists of 15 residues. CDR3 in amino acids: CASSPRAGSTDTQYF. The CDR3 DNA reads as TGTGCCAGCAGCCCCCGGGCAGGGAGCACAGATACGCAGTATTTT. The full variable domain, with the rest looked up from reference TRBV5-8 and TRBJ2-3, is EAGVTQSPTHLIKTRGQQATLRCSPISGHTSVYWYQQALGLGLQFLLWYDEGEERNRGNFPPRFSGRQFPNYSSELNVNALELEDSALYLCASSPRAGSTDTQYFGPGTRLTVL.

The rearrangement links TRBV19 to TRBJ1-1; 7 bases agree with TRBD1. This CDR3 spans 15 amino acids. The V gene's germline CDR1 is LNHDA and CDR2 SQIVND (reference sequence). Germline trimming cut 6 bases from V and 4 bases from J; bases unmatched to any gene: 11. DNA of the CDR3: TGTGCCAGTAGACGGGCCGACAGGGTGGGCACTGAAGCTTTCTTT. This translates into CASRRADRVGTEAFF.

The V gene is TRBV6-5, the J gene TRBJ2-5; the D gene is possibly TRBD2 (7 bases). This CDR3 region has 14 residues. Germline values: CDR1 MNHEY, CDR2 SVGAGI. Deletions cut 7 bases from V and 10 bases from J, with 22 bases between. CDR3 in amino acids: CASMVGGPRHDQYF. CDR3 bases: TGTGCCAGCATGGTCGGGGGGCCCCGACATGACCAGTACTTC.

The chain recombines TRBV6-6 with TRBJ1-1; no reliable D call. V was clipped by 2 bases and J by 6 bases, with 10 bases between them. Germline V gene lookup returns CDR1 MNHNY and CDR2 SVGAGI (reference sequence). CDR3 length equals 13 residues. CDR3 in amino acids: CASSYQKESEAFF. The CDR3 nucleotides read TGTGCCAGCAGTTACCAAAAGGAGTCTGAAGCTTTCTTT.

The chain carries TRBV4-1 and TRBJ2-7; 7 nucleotides agree with TRBD1. The CDR3 contains 15 residues. Germline loops: CDR1 MGHRA, CDR2 YSYEKL. The junction had 9 bases not matched to a gene; V was cut back by 2 bases and J by 5 bases. CDR3 in DNA: TGCGCCAGCAGCCAACCCGGGACAGTCACCCACGAGCAGTACTTC. Protein sequence: CASSQPGTVTHEQYF.

The chain has TRBV28 and TRBJ2-5, with 10 nucleotides matching TRBD1. CDR1 is MDHEN, CDR2 SYDVKM, per germline. With 5 bases clipped from V and 5 bases from J, the junction kept 8 bases outside the gene matches. This CDR3 comprises 15 residues. In nucleotides, the CDR3 is TGTGCCAGCAGTACCCAGGGACAGGGGTGGGAGACCCAGTACTTC. Translating gives CASSTQGQGWETQYF. The variable domain in full, completed from reference TRBV28 and TRBJ2-5, reads DVKVTQSSRYLVKRTGEKVFLECVQDMDHENMFWYRQDPGLGLRLIYFSYDVKMKEKGDIPEGYSVSREKKERFSLILESASTNQTSMYLCASSTQGQGWETQYFGPGTRLLVL.

In its sample, this clone was seen a few times. The chain has TRBV5-1 and TRBJ2-5, with unresolved D. Germline CDR1 reads SGHRS; CDR2 reads YFSETQ. Deletions cut 6 bases from V and 2 bases from J, with 8 bases between. The CDR3 extends over 12 amino acids. The CDR3 nucleotides read TGCGCCAGCAAAGCCCTACAAGAGACCCAGTACTTC. This codes for CASKALQETQYF.

This clone was observed once. The chain has TRBV5-4 and TRBJ2-2; TRBD2 matches 9 bases. With V trimmed by 0 bases and J by 4 bases, 4 bases remained unmatched. Germline lookup yields CDR1 SGHNT and CDR2 YYREEE (reference sequence). This CDR3 has 16 residues. Here the CDR3 DNA reads TGTGCCAGCAGCTTGGGCGGACTAGCGCGCACCGGGGAGCTGTTTTTT. Amino acid sequence: CASSLGGLARTGELFF.

J is TRBJ2-2 and V is TRBV5-5, with 9 bases matching TRBD2. From germline, CDR1 is SGHKS and CDR2 YYEKEE (reference sequence). After removal of 0 bases from V and 4 bases from J, the junction contained 4 bases not matched to a gene. CDR3 length: 16 amino acids. Here the CDR3 DNA reads TGTGCCAGCAGCTTGGTTCCAGCGGGAGGCACCGGGGAGCTGTTTTTT. Translation: CASSLVPAGGTGELFF. The full variable domain, completed using reference TRBV5-5 and TRBJ2-2, is DAGVTQSPTHLIKTRGQQVTLRCSPISGHKSVSWYQQVLGQGPQFIFQYYEKEERGRGNFPDRFSARQFPNYSSELNVNALLLGDSALYLCASSLVPAGGTGELFFGEGSRLTVL.

This clone was counted a few times. V and J are TRBV6-4 and TRBJ2-3; 8 nucleotides agree with TRBD1. Germline-derived CDR1 and CDR2 are MRHNA and SNTAGT. Trimming took 0 bases from V and 6 from J; bases not matched to a gene: 8. The CDR3 extends over 16 amino acids. The CDR3 loop reads CASSDSPGGARDTQYF. DNA of the CDR3: TGTGCCAGCAGTGACTCCCCAGGGGGCGCACGGGATACGCAGTATTTT.

The genes are TRBV27 and TRBJ2-3; D is uncertain. The V end lost 4 bases, the J end lost 2 bases, and 7 bases lay between the germline ends. CDR1 is MNHEY, CDR2 SMNVEV, per germline (reference sequence). This CDR3 is built from 13 residues. The CDR3 reads CASSWANTDTQYF. The CDR3 nucleotides are TGTGCCAGCAGTTGGGCTAACACAGATACGCAGTATTTT.

The rearrangement joins TRBV27 to TRBJ1-5; a weak D match, TRBD1 (6 bases). The V and J ends lost 4 bases and 3 bases respectively, with 13 bases between them. In germline, CDR1 is MNHEY, CDR2 SMNVEV (reference sequence). The CDR3 length is 15 residues. CDR3: CASSSVTGTNQPQHF. CDR3 nucleotides: TGTGCCAGCAGTTCCGTTACAGGGACCAATCAGCCCCAGCATTTT.

This chain links TRBV5-5 with TRBJ1-2; no firm D call. V lost 0 bases and J 0 bases, leaving 9 bases between the germline ends. CDR1 SGHKS and CDR2 YYEKEE come from the germline V gene (reference sequence). The CDR3 sequence is 15 residues long. This CDR3 reads CASSLVSRSNYGYTF. CDR3 DNA sequence: TGTGCCAGCAGCTTGGTAAGCCGATCTAACTATGGCTACACCTTC.

This rearrangement joins TRBV18 to TRBJ2-7, with TRBD1 as a possible D gene (5 bases). CDR3 size: 16 residues. Trimming left V 1 base short and J 3 bases short, with 16 bases between. CDR1 and CDR2 (germline): KGHSH, LQKENI. CDR3 amino acids: CASSPRSAGNGYEQYF. CDR3 in DNA: TGTGCCAGCTCACCACGTTCGGCAGGGAACGGCTACGAGCAGTACTTC.

The chain joins TRBV5-4 to TRBJ2-1, with TRBD1 identical over 7 bases. Germline V lookup: CDR1 SGHNT, CDR2 YYREEE (reference sequence). V shed 4 bases and J 7 bases; nucleotides not matched to a gene: 5. The CDR3 runs 13 residues. For the CDR3, the DNA is TGTGCCAGCAGCCCTCAGGACAGGAATGAGCAGTTCTTC. This encodes CASSPQDRNEQFF.

The rearrangement links TRBV28 to TRBJ2-7; 8 bases match TRBD2. Germline V gene sequence: CDR1 MDHEN, CDR2 SYDVKM. The V gene end was trimmed by 7 bases and the J gene end by 5 bases; junction bases not matched to a gene: 13. CDR3 length equals 15 residues. CDR3 sequence: CASTISGTSSDEQYF. The CDR3 DNA is TGTGCCAGCACAATTAGCGGGACCTCGAGTGACGAGCAGTACTTC.

The chain is built from TRBV6-5 and TRBJ1-5; maybe TRBD1 (6 bases). This CDR3 is built from 15 residues. Germline CDR1 is MNHEY and CDR2 is SVGAGI. The V gene lost 5 bases and the J gene lost 7 bases, with 18 bases spanning the gap. The CDR3 nucleotides are TGTGCCAGCAGTCCCCGGGCGGGGGCAGGGCAGCCCCAGCATTTT. Translated, it gives CASSPRAGAGQPQHF.

CDR3 in amino acids: CASSLVTGTNYGYTF. The DNA of the CDR3 is TGTGCCAGCAGCTTGGTTACAGGGACCAACTATGGCTACACCTTC. The rearrangement joins TRBV5-4 to TRBJ1-2; tentatively, D is TRBD1 (6 bases). This CDR3 has 15 residues. The ends were cut back, 0 bases at V and 2 bases at J, with 11 bases in the middle. CDR1 and CDR2 from the germline V gene are SGHNT and YYREEE (reference sequence).

The chain uses TRBV4-1 and TRBJ1-2; D remains unclear. CDR1 is MGHRA, CDR2 YSYEKL, per germline. This CDR3 is built from 13 residues. The V end was cut by 2 bases, the J end by 4 bases, with 8 bases between. CDR3 in DNA: TGCGCCAGCAGCCAACCGAGCGGCTATGGCTACACCTTC. Protein: CASSQPSGYGYTF.

The chain couples TRBV6-1 to TRBJ2-1; TRBD2 matches 9 bases. Germline assignment: CDR1 MNHNS and CDR2 SASEGT. J lost 7 bases, V lost 5 bases, and 6 bases had no gene match. The CDR3 contains 14 residues. The CDR3 loop is CASSNSGRGNEQFF. The CDR3 coding sequence is TGTGCCAGCAGTAATAGCGGGAGAGGTAATGAGCAGTTCTTC.

CDR3 region: CASSPRGGSNEKLFF. The CDR3 DNA follows: TGTGCCAGCAGCCCCCGGGGAGGAAGTAATGAAAAACTGTTTTTT. The chain uses TRBV11-3 and TRBJ1-4; D call uncertain. The V and J ends lost 5 bases and 4 bases respectively, with 14 bases between them. The CDR3 covers 15 residues. The germline gives CDR1 SGHNT, CDR2 YENEEA.

The genes are TRBV5-1 and TRBJ1-2, with 9 bases aligning to TRBD1. The CDR3 contains 14 residues. The germline CDR1 and CDR2 sequences are SGHRS and YFSETQ. The J segment lost 5 bases and the V segment lost 3 bases, leaving 5 bases of the junction unmatched. CDR3 DNA: TGCGCCAGCAGCTCCTCCGGGACAGGGTATGGCTACACCTTC. It is translated as CASSSSGTGYGYTF.